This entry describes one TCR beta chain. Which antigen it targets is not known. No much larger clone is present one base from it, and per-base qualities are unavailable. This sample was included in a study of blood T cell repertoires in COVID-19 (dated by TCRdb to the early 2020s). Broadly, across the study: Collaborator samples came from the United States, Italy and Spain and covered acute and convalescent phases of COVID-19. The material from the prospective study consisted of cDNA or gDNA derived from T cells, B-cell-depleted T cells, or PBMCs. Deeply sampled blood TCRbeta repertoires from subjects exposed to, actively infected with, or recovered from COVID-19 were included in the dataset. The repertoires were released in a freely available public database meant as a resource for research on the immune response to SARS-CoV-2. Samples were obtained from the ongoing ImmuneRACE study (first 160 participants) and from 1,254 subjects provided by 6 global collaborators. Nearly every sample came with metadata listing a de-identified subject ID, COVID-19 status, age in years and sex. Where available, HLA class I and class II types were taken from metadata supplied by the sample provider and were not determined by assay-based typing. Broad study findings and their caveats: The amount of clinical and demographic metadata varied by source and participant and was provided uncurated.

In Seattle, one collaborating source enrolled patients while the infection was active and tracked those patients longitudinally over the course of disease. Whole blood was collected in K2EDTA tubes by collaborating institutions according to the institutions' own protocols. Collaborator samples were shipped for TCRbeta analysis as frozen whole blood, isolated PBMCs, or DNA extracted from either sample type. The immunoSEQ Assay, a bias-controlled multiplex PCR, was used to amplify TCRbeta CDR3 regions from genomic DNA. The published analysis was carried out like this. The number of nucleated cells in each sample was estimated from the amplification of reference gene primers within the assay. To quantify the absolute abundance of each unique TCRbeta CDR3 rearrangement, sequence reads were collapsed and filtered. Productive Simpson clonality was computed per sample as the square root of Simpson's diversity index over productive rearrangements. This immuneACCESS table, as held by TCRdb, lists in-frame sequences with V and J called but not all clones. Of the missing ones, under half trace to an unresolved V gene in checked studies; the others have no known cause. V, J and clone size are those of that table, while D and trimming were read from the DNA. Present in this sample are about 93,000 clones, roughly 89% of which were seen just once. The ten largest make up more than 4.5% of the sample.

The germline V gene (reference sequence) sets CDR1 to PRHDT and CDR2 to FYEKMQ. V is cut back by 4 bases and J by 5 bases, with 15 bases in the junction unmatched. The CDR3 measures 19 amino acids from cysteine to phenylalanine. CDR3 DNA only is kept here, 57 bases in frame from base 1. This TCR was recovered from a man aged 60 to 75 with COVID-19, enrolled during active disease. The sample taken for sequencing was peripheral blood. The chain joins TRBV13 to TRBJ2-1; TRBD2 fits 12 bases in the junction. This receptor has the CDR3 CASSSLDPFRTSGDNEQFF. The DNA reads TGTGCCAGCAGCTCATTGGATCCGTTCCGGACTAGCGGGGACAATGAGCAGTTCTTC. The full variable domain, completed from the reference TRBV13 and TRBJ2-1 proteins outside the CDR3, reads AAGVIQSPRHLIKEKRETATLKCYPIPRHDTVYWYQQGPGQDPQFLISFYEKMQSDKGSIPDRFSAQQFSDYHSELNMSSLELGDSALYFCASSSLDPFRTSGDNEQFFGPGTRLTVL.